This TCR beta chain was identified in a study of identical twins. The CDR3 covers 12 residues. Trimming took off 5 bases at V and 7 bases at J, with 9 bases between the two ends. From germline, CDR1 is MNHEY and CDR2 SVGEGT. About this clonotype itself: Its target is not known.

Study observations and caveats: Fewer insertions marked abundant cord blood beta clonotypes; young adult naive trended weakly, memory not at all. Twins shared beta out-of-frame sequences in excess, but this excess was weaker. Monozygotic twins shared more out-of-frame TCR alpha than recombination models predicted.

TCRdb ran MiXCR on the 5' RACE reads and lists one entry per CDR3 protein. The repertoire has 400,000 to 550,000 distinct CDR3 sequences, roughly an eighth of them found once; the top ten carry more than 0.8%. These sequences were also reported in another study, on yellow fever vaccine responses in identical twins.

The receptor's source is a woman under 30 in good health. The chain employs TRBV6-2 or TRBV6-3 and TRBJ1-5; the D gene is possibly TRBD1 (6 bases). The sequenced sample was CD4+ T cells sorted from blood. The CDR3 loop is CASSDRFQPQHF. The CDR3 DNA follows: TGTGCCAGCAGTGACAGGTTCCAGCCCCAGCATTTT.